The rows below give T cell receptor beta chains drawn from one sample of a study of beta chain features in type 1 diabetes. This table comes from immunoSEQ multiplex PCR, and its TCRdb copy is limited to in-frame clones, with some not included. The sample shows roughly 290,000 clones, about 8.5% of them seen only once. Sample: central memory CD4+ T cells from blood. The receptors shown here come from a woman between 18 and 29 years old in good health. The CDR3 runs from the conserved cysteine through the conserved F or W. Each record gives: V gene, J gene, D gene, clone size, CDR3 protein, CDR3 DNA. The D gene is left open where the match is weak. Size is stated for part of the rows, as once, few or many counts, or as a class when the clone is expanded.

TRBV5-1,TRBJ2-2,NA,few,CASSLALGVNTGELFF,TGCGCCAGCAGCTTGGCCCTAGGGGTGAACACCGGGGAGCTGTTTTTT
TRBV7-2,TRBJ2-1,NA,many,CASNPKMGSNEQFF,TGTGCCAGCAACCCAAAAATGGGGAGCAATGAGCAGTTCTTC
TRBV27,TRBJ1-4,NA,NA,CASSLTGEKLFF,TGTGCCAGCAGTTTAACAGGGGAAAAACTGTTTTTT
TRBV30,TRBJ1-4,NA,few,CAWCRGANEKLFF,TGTGCCTGGTGCAGGGGAGCTAATGAAAAACTGTTTTTT
TRBV2,TRBJ1-5,NA,NA,CASSDRTAYQPQHF,TGTGCCAGCAGTGATCGTACAGCATATCAGCCCCAGCATTTT
TRBV7-2,TRBJ2-7,NA,few,CASSLFPTDEQYF,TGTGCCAGCAGCTTATTCCCGACAGACGAGCAGTACTTC
TRBV30,TRBJ1-2,NA,few,CAWSSGNYGYTF,TGTGCCTGGAGCTCAGGGAACTATGGCTACACCTTC
TRBV10-3,TRBJ1-4,NA,NA,CAISSGLAEKLFF,TGTGCCATCTCTTCCGGACTCGCCGAAAAACTGTTTTTT
TRBV2,TRBJ1-1,NA,few,CASSEVGTEAFF,TGTGCCAGCAGTGAAGTTGGCACTGAAGCTTTCTTT
TRBV5-4,TRBJ2-6,NA,NA,CASRYRNSGPRTF,TGTGCCAGCAGATATAGGAATTCCGGGCCCCGAACTTTC
TRBV28,TRBJ1-1,NA,NA,CAAPAGPSVMNTEAFF,TGTGCCGCCCCCGCGGGGCCTAGCGTGATGAACACTGAAGCTTTCTTT
TRBV28,TRBJ1-5,NA,few,CASSLLVSEGNQPQHF,TGTGCCAGCAGTTTATTGGTTAGCGAGGGCAATCAGCCCCAGCATTTT
TRBV29-1,TRBJ2-1,NA,few,CSVGRGGSYNEQFF,TGCAGCGTTGGAAGAGGGGGATCCTACAATGAGCAGTTCTTC
TRBV5-6,TRBJ2-6,NA,NA,CASSPVGANVLTF,TGTGCCAGCAGCCCTGTTGGGGCCAACGTCCTGACTTTC
TRBV25-1,TRBJ2-2,TRBD1,NA,CASSHQDRATGELFF,TGTGCCAGCAGTCACCAGGACAGGGCTACCGGGGAGCTGTTTTTT
TRBV20-1,TRBJ2-3,NA,NA,CSASYFIAQYF,TGCAGTGCTAGTTACTTTATTGCGCAGTATTTT
TRBV19,TRBJ1-3,TRBD1,many,CASSMGQLGNTIYF,TGTGCCAGTAGTATGGGACAGCTCGGAAACACCATATATTTT
TRBV30,TRBJ2-3,NA,NA,CAWSRQGDTQYF,TGTGCCTGGAGTAGGCAGGGGGATACGCAGTATTTT
TRBV30,TRBJ2-7,NA,few,CAWTWPYEQYF,TGTGCCTGGACGTGGCCGTACGAGCAGTACTTC
TRBV9,TRBJ1-2,NA,many,CASSAREGNYGYTF,TGTGCCAGCAGCGCACGCGAGGGCAACTATGGCTACACCTTC
TRBV6-6,TRBJ1-1,TRBD1,few,CASKDRVNTEAFF,TGTGCCAGCAAAGACAGGGTGAACACTGAAGCTTTCTTT
TRBV6-6,TRBJ2-1,TRBD2,few,CATRGLAGGHEQFF,TGTGCCACCAGGGGACTAGCGGGAGGGCATGAGCAGTTCTTC
TRBV25-1,TRBJ2-3,TRBD2,few,CASRPDSGLSTDTQYF,TGTGCCAGCAGGCCGGATAGCGGGCTTAGCACAGATACGCAGTATTTT
TRBV2,TRBJ1-1,NA,NA,CASTVQGNTEAFF,TGTGCCAGCACGGTTCAGGGCAACACTGAAGCTTTCTTT
TRBV15,TRBJ1-1,NA,NA,CATSRGWGVNTEAFF,TGTGCCACCAGCAGAGGATGGGGCGTGAACACTGAAGCTTTCTTT
TRBV2,TRBJ1-3,NA,few,CASRYRTGSGNTIYF,TGTGCCAGCCGTTATCGCACCGGCTCTGGAAACACCATATATTTT
TRBV7-9,TRBJ1-3,NA,NA,CASSVFGNTIYF,TGTGCCAGCAGTGTATTTGGAAACACCATATATTTT
TRBV7-2,TRBJ1-5,NA,few,CASSLAGRVSNQPQHF,TGTGCCAGCAGCTTAGCGGGCAGGGTTAGCAATCAGCCCCAGCATTTT
TRBV6-5,TRBJ2-7,NA,few,CASMKDPVYEQYF,TGTGCCAGCATGAAGGATCCGGTATACGAGCAGTACTTC
TRBV7-6,TRBJ1-2,NA,many,CASSDNSLGYTF,TGTGCCAGCAGCGATAACAGTCTGGGCTACACCTTC
TRBV7-2,TRBJ2-7,NA,few,CASSQRYEQYF,TGTGCCAGCAGTCAACGCTACGAGCAGTACTTC
TRBV14,TRBJ1-2,NA,many,CASSQGTNYGYTF,TGTGCCAGCAGCCAGGGGACCAACTATGGCTACACCTTC
TRBV10-2,TRBJ2-2,TRBD1,few,CASSEGTGINTGELFF,TGCGCCAGCAGTGAGGGGACAGGGATAAACACCGGGGAGCTGTTTTTT
TRBV30,TRBJ1-2,TRBD1,NA,CAWGQGTIYGYTF,TGTGCCTGGGGACAGGGGACCATCTATGGCTACACCTTC
TRBV11-3,TRBJ1-1,TRBD1,few,CASSKQGASEAFF,TGTGCCAGCAGCAAACAGGGGGCCTCTGAAGCTTTCTTT
TRBV7-6,TRBJ2-7,NA,few,CASSISTPGAYEQYF,TGTGCCAGCAGCATATCGACCCCCGGCGCGTACGAGCAGTACTTC
TRBV7-9,TRBJ2-1,TRBD2,NA,CASSGLAARVKFF,TGTGCCAGCAGCGGACTAGCGGCACGTGTAAAGTTCTTC
TRBV2,TRBJ1-5,TRBD1,NA,CASSRQGMFSQPQHF,TGTGCCAGCAGTAGACAGGGGATGTTTAGTCAGCCCCAGCATTTT
TRBV28,TRBJ2-5,NA,NA,CASSLSLGGTQYF,TGTGCCAGCAGTTTAAGTCTGGGAGGGACCCAGTACTTC
TRBV7-9,TRBJ2-3,TRBD2,NA,CATTGRAPGTDTQYF,TGTGCCACCACCGGGAGGGCCCCGGGCACAGATACGCAGTATTTT
TRBV7-9,TRBJ2-5,NA,NA,CASSRRRWQETQYF,TGTGCCAGCAGCCGGAGGAGGTGGCAAGAGACCCAGTACTTC
TRBV19,TRBJ1-1,TRBD1,few,CASSIPTGGNTEAFF,TGTGCCAGTAGTATCCCGACAGGGGGAAACACTGAAGCTTTCTTT
TRBV12-5,TRBJ1-1,NA,NA,CASGLRGDTEAFF,TGTGCTAGTGGCCTGCGGGGCGACACTGAAGCTTTCTTT
TRBV2,TRBJ1-2,NA,NA,CASSPARGAGGYTF,TGTGCCAGCAGCCCAGCTCGGGGGGCGGGTGGCTACACCTTC
TRBV19,TRBJ2-1,NA,few,CASGAREQFF,TGTGCCAGTGGGGCTAGGGAGCAGTTCTTC
TRBV29-1,TRBJ2-3,NA,NA,CSVEESPGSGTDTQYF,TGCAGCGTTGAAGAAAGTCCGGGGTCGGGCACAGATACGCAGTATTTT
TRBV7-9,TRBJ2-1,NA,NA,CASSFPGRYNEQFF,TGTGCCAGCAGCTTCCCGGGACGGTACAATGAGCAGTTCTTC
TRBV5-1,TRBJ2-1,NA,NA,CASSLGEAYNEQFF,TGCGCCAGCAGCTTGGGTGAAGCTTACAATGAGCAGTTCTTC
TRBV29-1,TRBJ2-7,NA,NA,CSVFSAGASYEQYF,TGCAGCGTTTTTAGTGCAGGGGCGTCCTACGAGCAGTACTTC
TRBV7-2,TRBJ1-2,TRBD1,few,CASSPSLGGQGVYGYTF,TGTGCCAGCAGCCCTAGCCTAGGGGGACAGGGAGTCTATGGCTACACCTTC
TRBV7-2,TRBJ2-1,TRBD2,few,CASSRTSGHNEQFF,TGTGCCAGCAGCCGGACTAGCGGCCACAATGAGCAGTTCTTC
TRBV2,TRBJ2-5,TRBD1,few,CASSRQGGQETQYF,TGTGCCAGCAGCCGACAGGGTGGGCAAGAGACCCAGTACTTC
TRBV29-1,TRBJ2-6,NA,NA,CSVEAPVSGANVLTF,TGCAGCGTTGAAGCCCCGGTCTCTGGGGCCAACGTCCTGACTTTC
TRBV11-2,TRBJ1-4,NA,few,CASSSNRRLITKLFF,TGTGCCAGCAGCTCGAACAGGAGGCTTATTACAAAACTGTTTTTT
TRBV20-1,TRBJ2-1,NA,many,CSASLHEQFF,TGCAGTGCTAGTTTGCATGAGCAGTTCTTC